This T cell receptor beta chain was found in a study of T cells in Graves' hyperthyroidism and ophthalmopathy. Study observations and caveats: Ophthalmopathy was model-predicted a median approximately 6.9 months pre-onset. Peripheral blood also featured most of the thyroid clonotypes expanded above 0.001.

The CDR3 has 15 amino acids. Germline loops: CDR1 LNHDA, CDR2 SQIVND (reference sequence). The source material, RNA transcripts, was used to amplify TCR beta CDR3 regions. The HTBI set primed first-round TCR CDR3 RT-PCR. Each CDR3 protein gets one entry after TCRdb re-called the multiplex PCR reads with MiXCR. The repertoire holds about 570,000 distinct CDR3 sequences, around 45% seen once, with roughly 20% in the top ten. With regard to this clonotype: What it binds is not known. The junction and the germline gene differ at one end; a read error may be behind it.

The chain is built from TRBV19 and TRBJ2-6; D is perhaps TRBD1 or TRBD2 (6 bases each). Sequenced material: peripheral blood or thyroid tissue (not recorded which). This receptor was obtained from an adult woman with Graves' disease, either hyperthyroidism or ophthalmopathy (not recorded which). The CDR3 coding sequence is TGTGCCAGTAGTGGAAGGGGATGGGGGGCTAACGTCCTGACTTTC. Translating gives CASSGRGWGANVLTF. The variable domain in full, completed from reference TRBV19 and TRBJ2-6, reads DGGITQSPKYLFRKEGQNVTLSCEQNLNHDAMYWYRQDPGQGLRLIYYSQIVNDFQKGDIAEGYSVSREKKESFPLTVTSAQKNPTAFYLCASSGRGWGANVLTFGAGSRLTVL.